What follows are 18 T cell receptor beta chains derived from one specimen sequenced in a study of blood T cell repertoires in COVID-19. The assay was immunoSEQ multiplex PCR, and TCRdb's table has in-frame clones only and misses some. This table holds approximately 390,000 clones, around 87% found once. The specimen sequenced was PBMCs or T cells enriched from blood (not recorded which). The origin of the receptors is a woman aged 45 to 65 who had recovered from COVID-19.

V usage is TRBV11-2 and J usage is TRBJ2-1; 7 positions agree with TRBD2. The germline CDR1 and CDR2 sequences are SGHAT and FQNNGV. Trimming took 0 bases from V and 6 from J; bases not matched to a gene: 2. The CDR3 extends over 14 amino acids. The CDR3 loop is CASSLEGGVNEQFF. The CDR3 nucleotides read TGTGCCAGCAGCTTAGAGGGAGGGGTCAATGAGCAGTTCTTC.

V usage is TRBV12-3 or TRBV12-4 and J usage is TRBJ1-2; the D gene is possibly TRBD1 (5 bases). V was shortened by 9 bases and J by 6 bases, with 14 bases between the two germline ends. The CDR3 loop spans 12 amino acids. CDR3 bases: TGTGCCAGTACTCAGGGATTCCATGGCTACACCTTC. Translating it yields CASTQGFHGYTF.

The J gene is TRBJ2-3, the V gene TRBV27; 12 positions match TRBD1. There are 15 residues in the CDR3. Germline trimming cut 4 bases from V and 4 bases from J; bases unmatched to any gene: 3. Germline-derived CDR1 and CDR2 are MNHEY and SMNVEV (reference sequence). In nucleotides, the CDR3 is TGTGCCAGCAGTTGGGGGACAGGGGGCGCAGATACGCAGTATTTT. Amino acid sequence: CASSWGTGGADTQYF.

The chain has TRBV5-1 and TRBJ1-2; a weak D match, TRBD1 (5 bases). The ends were cut back, 5 bases at V and 4 bases at J, with 12 bases in the middle. The CDR3 has 13 residues. Germline V gene data show CDR1 as SGHRS and CDR2 as YFSETQ. CDR3 residues: CASSVDSSYGYTF. DNA of the CDR3: TGCGCCAGCAGTGTAGACAGTTCCTATGGCTACACCTTC.

The chain joins TRBV5-1 to TRBJ1-4; D might be TRBD1 (5 bases). Trimming pared 3 bases from V and 2 bases from J, leaving 11 bases between. Germline CDR1 and CDR2: SGHRS and YFSETQ. This CDR3 region has 15 residues. The CDR3, as DNA: TGCGCCAGCAGCTGGGGGGACGGCACTAATGAAAAACTGTTTTTT. Translating gives CASSWGDGTNEKLFF.

This chain links TRBV19 with TRBJ1-6; TRBD1 might be the D (6 bases). The CDR3 totals 16 residues. The V gene lost 7 bases and the J gene lost 0 bases, with 13 bases spanning the gap. Germline values: CDR1 LNHDA, CDR2 SQIVND (reference sequence). The CDR3 DNA follows: TGTGCCAGTAACGGGGGGCGAAGCTCCTATAATTCACCCCTCCACTTT. This sequence encodes CASNGGRSSYNSPLHF. The variable domain in full, with the rest retrieved from reference TRBV19 and TRBJ1-6, is DGGITQSPKYLFRKEGQNVTLSCEQNLNHDAMYWYRQDPGQGLRLIYYSQIVNDFQKGDIAEGYSVSREKKESFPLTVTSAQKNPTAFYLCASNGGRSSYNSPLHFGNGTRLTVT.

The gene calls are TRBV4-1 and TRBJ2-3; weak D call: TRBD2 (5 bases). V shed 5 bases and J shed 1 base, with 13 bases lying between them. Germline CDR1 is MGHRA and CDR2 is YSYEKL. The length of the CDR3 is 15 residues. As DNA, the CDR3 is TGCGCCAGCAGCGGTTATTGGCGGGGCACAGATACGCAGTATTTT. The encoded protein is CASSGYWRGTDTQYF.

For the CDR3, the DNA is TGTGCCAGCAGCACCGGGAATCGGGAGCAGTACTTC. Its protein is CASSTGNREQYF. The gene calls are TRBV13 and TRBJ2-7, with TRBD2 as a possible D gene (5 bases). V lost 5 bases, J lost 7 bases, and 12 bases lay in between. CDR1 is PRHDT and CDR2 is FYEKMQ in the germline V gene (reference sequence). The CDR3 is 12 amino acids.

The chain is built from TRBV27 and TRBJ2-7; 8 bases are shared with TRBD2. CDR1 and CDR2 (germline): MNHEY, SMNVEV (reference sequence). The CDR3 has 13 amino acids. V lost 4 bases and J lost 6; bases outside the gene matches: 5. The CDR3 DNA sequence: TGTGCCAGCAGTTGGGGCGGGGGGCTCGAGCAGTACTTC. This sequence encodes CASSWGGGLEQYF.

The V and J genes are TRBV9 and TRBJ2-2; tentatively, D is TRBD2 (6 bases). V was pared by 4 bases and J by 4 bases, with 11 bases between. The CDR3 totals 14 residues. Germline CDR1 and CDR2: SGDLS and YYNGEE. The CDR3 loop is CASSLEGGTGELFF. The CDR3 DNA follows: TGTGCCAGCAGCCTAGAGGGAGGCACCGGGGAGCTGTTTTTT.

The chain couples TRBV19 to TRBJ1-2, with no clear D. The CDR3 has 12 amino acids. Germline CDR1 reads LNHDA; CDR2 reads SQIVND (reference sequence). V gave up 8 bases and J gave up 7 bases, with 14 bases separating them. CDR3 residues: CASLNGSFGYTF. In DNA, the CDR3 is TGTGCCAGTCTAAATGGTTCTTTTGGCTACACCTTC.

This clone has a handful of counts. The sample holds other DNA sequences that translate to the same CDR3. The gene calls are TRBV6-1 and TRBJ2-2, with D possibly matching TRBD1 (5 bases). Germline assignment: CDR1 MNHNS and CDR2 SASEGT. The V and J ends lost 3 bases and 0 bases respectively, with 5 bases between them. The CDR3 totals 14 residues. The DNA for the CDR3 is TGTGCCAGCAGTGAGACAGCGAACACCGGGGAGCTGTTTTTT. Amino acid sequence: CASSETANTGELFF.

V usage is TRBV2 and J usage is TRBJ2-5; TRBD1 matches at 8 bases. Germline V gene sequence: CDR1 SNHLY, CDR2 FYNNEI. Trimming at V came to 6 bases and at J to 5 bases, leaving 14 bases not matched to a gene. The CDR3 length is 16 residues. CDR3 in amino acids: CASRPTGTGGVETQYF. CDR3 in DNA: TGTGCCAGCAGACCAACCGGGACAGGCGGCGTGGAGACCCAGTACTTC.

This clone appeared a few times. This chain uses TRBV12-3 or TRBV12-4 with TRBJ1-1, with D tentatively TRBD1 (6 bases). Deletions cut 10 bases from V and 10 bases from J, with 16 bases between. The length of the CDR3 is 11 residues. This chain's CDR3 is CATLRGQTAFF. As DNA, the CDR3 is TGTGCCACCCTACGTGGACAGACAGCTTTCTTT.

V gene TRBV29-1 combines with J gene TRBJ2-5; the match to TRBD2 covers 9 bases. The germline V gene has CDR1 SQVTM and CDR2 ANQGSEA. Trimming removed 3 bases from V and 5 bases from J; junction bases left unmatched: 10. This CDR3 has 15 amino acids. The CDR3 bases are TGCAGCGTTGAGGGGTGGCGGGGGGGCAGCGAGACCCAGTACTTC. Residues: CSVEGWRGGSETQYF.

This clone appeared once. The chain combines TRBV5-6 with TRBJ1-4; D possibly corresponds to TRBD1 (6 bases). The V and J ends lost 0 bases and 14 bases respectively, with 14 bases between them. Germline V gives CDR1 SGHDT, CDR2 YYEEEE. This CDR3 region has 13 residues. The CDR3 DNA reads TGTGCCAGCAGCTTGGTGGCAGGGGCCGGTCTGTTTTTT. Its translation is CASSLVAGAGLFF.

The chain employs TRBV4-1 and TRBJ1-3, with 7 nucleotides matching TRBD1. CDR1 MGHRA and CDR2 YSYEKL come from the germline V gene. Trimming at V came to 4 bases and at J to 4 bases, leaving 10 bases not matched to a gene. The CDR3 length is 16 residues. DNA for the CDR3: TGCGCCAGCAGCCGAGGGGGCACGACAACGGGAAACACCATATATTTT. This codes for CASSRGGTTTGNTIYF.

The V and J genes are TRBV2 and TRBJ1-3; D remains ambiguous. The V gene's germline CDR1 is SNHLY and CDR2 FYNNEI. The CDR3 has 16 amino acids. V was trimmed by 3 bases and J by 0 bases, leaving 12 bases between them. The chain's CDR3 is CASSDDGAASGNTIYF. As DNA, the CDR3 is TGTGCCAGCAGTGATGATGGAGCAGCCTCTGGAAACACCATATATTTT.